This TCR beta chain was captured by sequencing in a study of CD8+ T cells in alopecia areata. Findings of the study overall: Compared with normal scalp, lesional scalp had higher clonality and more expanded CD8+ clones.

cDNA prepared by RNA extraction and subsequent reverse transcription served as the template for sequencing. Clones were read by immunoSEQ multiplex PCR, and TCRdb kept only the in-frame ones, dropping some. The table shows about 150,000 clones, with around 47% occurring only once. CDR3 length equals 12 residues. The germline CDR1 and CDR2 sequences are MDHEN and SYDVKM. This clone was seen more than once but under ten times. Its antigen is not identified. The junction departs from germline at one end; a sequencing error may be responsible. This rearrangement joins TRBV28 to TRBJ2-6, with a possible D match to TRBD1 (6 bases). The receptor was isolated from a human donor with alopecia areata. The material sequenced was CD4+ T cells sorted from blood. CDR3 residues: CASSSEPGHSSF. For the CDR3, the DNA is TGTGCCAGCAGTTCAGAACCGGGACACTCATCTTTC.